Sequencing of this T cell receptor beta chain was carried out in a study of CD8 T cells in Susac syndrome. Random hexamers were used to reverse transcribe about 0.5 to 1 ug of RNA. TCRdb called the immunoSEQ multiplex PCR reads again in MiXCR, with one record for every CDR3 protein. The table lists about 190,000 distinct CDR3 sequences, 95% of them singletons. The V segment lost 2 bases and the J segment 0 bases; nucleotides outside the gene matches: 17. This CDR3 is 19 amino acids long. Germline CDR1 is SQVTM and CDR2 is ANQGSEA. Regarding the study as a whole: Susac-specific public clones found in total CD8+ repertoires numbered 15 to 20, and those in CD8+ TEMRA repertoires numbered about five.

Points on this clonotype: Its antigen is unidentified.

V usage is TRBV29-1 and J usage is TRBJ2-7; TRBD1 agrees at 9 bases. Sequencing used CD8+ T cells from PBMCs. This clonotype was obtained from a human donor with Susac syndrome. The CDR3 sequence is CSVEIVGTGSSRSSYEQYF. The DNA for the CDR3 is TGCAGCGTTGAAATTGTCGGGACAGGGAGTTCTAGGAGCTCCTACGAGCAGTACTTC.